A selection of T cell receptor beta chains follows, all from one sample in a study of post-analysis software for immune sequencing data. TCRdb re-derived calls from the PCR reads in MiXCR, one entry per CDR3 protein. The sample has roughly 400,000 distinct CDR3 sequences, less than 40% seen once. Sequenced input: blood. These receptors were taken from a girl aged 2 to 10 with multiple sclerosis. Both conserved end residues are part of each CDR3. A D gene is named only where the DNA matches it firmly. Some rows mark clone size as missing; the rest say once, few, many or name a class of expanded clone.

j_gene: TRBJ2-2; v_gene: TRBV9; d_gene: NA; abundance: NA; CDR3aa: CASSVGYRNTGELFF; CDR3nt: TGTGCCAGCAGCGTAGGTTACAGGAACACCGGGGAGCTGTTTTTT
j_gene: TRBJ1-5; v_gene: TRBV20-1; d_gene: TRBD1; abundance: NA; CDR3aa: CSADRTGASNQPQHF; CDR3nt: TGCAGTGCTGATAGGACAGGGGCTAGCAATCAGCCCCAGCATTTT
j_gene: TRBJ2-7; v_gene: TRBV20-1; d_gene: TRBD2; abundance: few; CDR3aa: CSARTGLAGGTYQWEQYF; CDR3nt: TGCAGTGCTAGAACTGGACTAGCGGGGGGCACCTACCAATGGGAGCAGTACTTC
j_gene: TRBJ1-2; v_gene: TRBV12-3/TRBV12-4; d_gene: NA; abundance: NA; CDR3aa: CASRLGPSYGYTF; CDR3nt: TGTGCCAGCAGACTGGGACCGAGTTATGGCTACACCTTC
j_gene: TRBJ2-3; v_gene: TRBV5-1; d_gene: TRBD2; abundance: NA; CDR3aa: CASHVWTSRTDTQYF; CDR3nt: TGCGCCAGCCATGTCTGGACTAGTCGCACAGATACGCAGTATTTT
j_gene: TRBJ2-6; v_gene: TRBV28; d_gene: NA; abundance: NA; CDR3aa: CASFSGVHGANVLTF; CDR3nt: TGTGCCAGCTTCTCAGGGGTACACGGGGCCAACGTCCTGACTTTC
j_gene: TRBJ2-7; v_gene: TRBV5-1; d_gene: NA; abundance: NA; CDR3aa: CASSWQGGTYEQYF; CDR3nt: TGCGCCAGCAGCTGGCAGGGGGGCACCTACGAGCAGTACTTC
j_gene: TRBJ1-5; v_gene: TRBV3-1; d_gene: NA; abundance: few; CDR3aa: CASSQRAPGKGLGSNQPQHF; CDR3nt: TGTGCCAGCAGCCAACGAGCCCCCGGGAAAGGGCTGGGGAGCAATCAGCCCCAGCATTTT
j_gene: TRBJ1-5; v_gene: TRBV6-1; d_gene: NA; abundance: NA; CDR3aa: CASTRQGFDNQPQHF; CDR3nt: TGTGCCAGCACACGTCAGGGGTTCGACAATCAGCCCCAGCATTTT
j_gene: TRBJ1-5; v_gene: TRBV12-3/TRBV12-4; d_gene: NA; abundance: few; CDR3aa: CASTKQGLSQPQHF; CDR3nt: TGTGCCAGCACTAAACAGGGCCTGTCGCAGCCCCAGCATTTT
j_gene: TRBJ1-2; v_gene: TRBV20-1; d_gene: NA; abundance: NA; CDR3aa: CSARDRGRANYGYTF; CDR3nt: TGCAGTGCTAGAGATCGGGGGAGAGCTAACTATGGCTACACCTTC
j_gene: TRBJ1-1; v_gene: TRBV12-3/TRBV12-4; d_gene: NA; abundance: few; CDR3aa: CASSKRTPGKGGTEAFF; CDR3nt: TGTGCCAGCAGTAAAAGGACTCCTGGTAAAGGTGGGACTGAAGCTTTCTTT
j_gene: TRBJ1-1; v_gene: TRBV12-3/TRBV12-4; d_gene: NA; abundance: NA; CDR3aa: CASSSQVSTEAFF; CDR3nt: TGTGCCAGCAGTTCACAGGTTAGCACTGAAGCTTTCTTT
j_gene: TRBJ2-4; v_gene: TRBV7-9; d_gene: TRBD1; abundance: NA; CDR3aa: CASSLGAGGGRDIQYF; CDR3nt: TGTGCCAGCAGCTTAGGGGCAGGGGGCGGTCGGGACATTCAGTACTTC
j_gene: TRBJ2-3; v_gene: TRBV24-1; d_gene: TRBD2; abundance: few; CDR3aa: CATSASGGPSVITDTQYF; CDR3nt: TGTGCCACCAGCGCTAGCGGGGGGCCGTCAGTTATCACAGATACGCAGTATTTT
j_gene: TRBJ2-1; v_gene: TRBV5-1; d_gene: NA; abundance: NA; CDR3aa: CASSLGQHSYNEQFF; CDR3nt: TGCGCCAGCAGCCTCGGACAGCACTCCTACAATGAGCAGTTCTTC
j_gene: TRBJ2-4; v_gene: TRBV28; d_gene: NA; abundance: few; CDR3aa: CASSSFLLGQRTSKNIQYF; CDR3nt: TGTGCCAGCAGTTCATTTCTGCTAGGACAGCGAACCTCCAAAAACATTCAGTACTTC
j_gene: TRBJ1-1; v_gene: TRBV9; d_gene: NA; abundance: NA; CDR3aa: CASSVGVGRENTEAFF; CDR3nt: TGTGCCAGCAGCGTAGGGGTAGGCCGAGAGAACACTGAAGCTTTCTTT
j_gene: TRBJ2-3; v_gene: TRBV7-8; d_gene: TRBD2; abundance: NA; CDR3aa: CASSASGGTNTDTQYF; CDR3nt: TGTGCCAGCAGCGCTAGCGGGGGGACTAACACAGATACGCAGTATTTT
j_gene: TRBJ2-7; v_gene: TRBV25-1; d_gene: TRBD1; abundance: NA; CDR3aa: CASSGLGQGPGEQYF; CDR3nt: TGTGCCAGCAGTGGACTTGGACAGGGGCCGGGCGAGCAGTACTTC
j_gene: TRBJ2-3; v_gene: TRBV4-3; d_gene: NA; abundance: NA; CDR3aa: CASSQGGANTDTQYF; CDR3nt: TGCGCCAGCAGCCAAGGGGGGGCCAACACAGATACGCAGTATTTT
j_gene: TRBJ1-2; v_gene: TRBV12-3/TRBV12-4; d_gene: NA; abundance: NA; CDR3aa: CASTPTGTNYGYTF; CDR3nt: TGTGCCAGCACCCCGACAGGAACTAACTATGGCTACACCTTC
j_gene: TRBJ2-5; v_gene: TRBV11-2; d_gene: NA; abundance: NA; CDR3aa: CASTAERVRGETQYF; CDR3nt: TGTGCCAGCACCGCGGAAAGGGTCCGGGGCGAGACCCAGTACTTC
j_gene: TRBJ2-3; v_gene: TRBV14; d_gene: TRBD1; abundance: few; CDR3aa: CASSHRDRDSTDTQYF; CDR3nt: TGTGCCAGCAGCCACCGGGACAGGGACAGCACAGATACGCAGTATTTT
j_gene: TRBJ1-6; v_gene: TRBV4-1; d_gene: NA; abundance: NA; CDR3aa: CASSQDSQGKFVSPLHF; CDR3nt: TGCGCCAGCAGCCAAGATAGCCAGGGGAAATTTGTCTCACCCCTCCACTTT
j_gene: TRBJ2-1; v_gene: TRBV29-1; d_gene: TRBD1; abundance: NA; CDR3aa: CSVRGQGYNEQFF; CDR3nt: TGCAGCGTTCGGGGACAGGGATACAATGAGCAGTTCTTC
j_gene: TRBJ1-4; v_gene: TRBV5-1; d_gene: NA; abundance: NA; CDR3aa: CASSLGQYNEKLFF; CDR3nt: TGCGCCAGCAGCCTGGGACAATATAATGAAAAACTGTTTTTT
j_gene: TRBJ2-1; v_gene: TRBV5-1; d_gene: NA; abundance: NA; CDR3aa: CASGTGTLFHNEQFF; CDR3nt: TGCGCCAGCGGCACCGGGACACTTTTCCACAATGAGCAGTTCTTC
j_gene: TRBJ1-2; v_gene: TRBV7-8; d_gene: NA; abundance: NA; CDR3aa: CASSLGGRTNYGYTF; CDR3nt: TGTGCCAGCAGCTTAGGGGGCAGAACCAACTATGGCTACACCTTC
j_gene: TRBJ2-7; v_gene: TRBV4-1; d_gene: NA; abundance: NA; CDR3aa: CASSQGGSAGPYEQYF; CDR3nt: TGCGCCAGCAGCCAAGGTGGCAGCGCTGGGCCCTACGAGCAGTACTTC
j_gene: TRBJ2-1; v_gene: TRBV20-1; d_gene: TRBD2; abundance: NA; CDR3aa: CSARSLAGGLTYNEQFF; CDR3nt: TGCAGTGCTAGGTCCCTAGCGGGGGGGCTGACCTACAATGAGCAGTTCTTC
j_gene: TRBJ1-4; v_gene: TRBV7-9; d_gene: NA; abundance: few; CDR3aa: CATGEGQREKLFF; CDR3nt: TGTGCCACCGGAGAAGGACAGCGAGAAAAACTGTTTTTT
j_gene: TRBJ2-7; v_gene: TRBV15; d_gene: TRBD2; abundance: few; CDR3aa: CATSRDGSGGATYEQYF; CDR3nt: TGTGCCACCAGCAGAGACGGTAGCGGGGGGGCGACCTACGAGCAGTACTTC
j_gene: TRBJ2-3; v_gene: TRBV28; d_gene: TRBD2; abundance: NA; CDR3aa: CASSFSFLAGGNTDTQYF; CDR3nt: TGTGCCAGCAGCTTCTCCTTCCTAGCGGGAGGGAACACAGATACGCAGTATTTT
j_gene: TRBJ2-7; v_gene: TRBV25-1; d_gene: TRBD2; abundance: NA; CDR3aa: CASSETRALPGLAGVSYEQYF; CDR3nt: TGTGCCAGCAGTGAAACCCGGGCCTTGCCGGGACTAGCGGGAGTTAGCTACGAGCAGTACTTC
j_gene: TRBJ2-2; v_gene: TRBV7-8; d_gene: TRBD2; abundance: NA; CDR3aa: CASSLSGLARIAGELFF; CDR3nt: TGTGCCAGCAGCTTATCGGGACTAGCGAGAATAGCCGGGGAGCTGTTTTTT
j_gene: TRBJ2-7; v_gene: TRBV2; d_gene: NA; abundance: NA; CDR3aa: CASMRALSYEQYF; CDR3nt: TGTGCCAGCATGAGAGCCTTATCCTACGAGCAGTACTTC
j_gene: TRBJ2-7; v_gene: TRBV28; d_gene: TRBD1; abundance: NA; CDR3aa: CASSRPGQGDSYEQYF; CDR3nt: TGTGCCAGCAGTAGGCCGGGACAGGGAGACTCCTACGAGCAGTACTTC
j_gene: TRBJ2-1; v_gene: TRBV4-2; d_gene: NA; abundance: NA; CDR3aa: CASSRALLRLVSNEQFF; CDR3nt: TGTGCCAGCAGCCGAGCCCTACTACGCCTGGTTTCAAATGAGCAGTTCTTC
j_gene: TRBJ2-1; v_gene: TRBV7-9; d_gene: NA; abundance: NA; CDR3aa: CASSLGSGVFHEQFF; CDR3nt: TGTGCCAGCAGCTTAGGATCGGGAGTGTTCCATGAGCAGTTCTTC
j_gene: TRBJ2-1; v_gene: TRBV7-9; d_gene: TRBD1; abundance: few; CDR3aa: CASSRGQGEDNEQFF; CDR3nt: TGTGCCAGCAGCCGGGGACAGGGAGAAGACAATGAGCAGTTCTTC
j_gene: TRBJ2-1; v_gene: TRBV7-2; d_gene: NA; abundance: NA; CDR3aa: CASRGLTGYNEQFF; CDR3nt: TGTGCCAGCAGGGGACTCACAGGGTACAATGAGCAGTTCTTC
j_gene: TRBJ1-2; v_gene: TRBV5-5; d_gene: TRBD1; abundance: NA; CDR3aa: CASSHRQGRGYGYTF; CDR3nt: TGTGCCAGCAGCCATCGACAGGGGCGGGGCTATGGCTACACCTTC
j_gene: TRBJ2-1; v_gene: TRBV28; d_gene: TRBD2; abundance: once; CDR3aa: CASSPALAGNDEQFF; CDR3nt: TGTGCCAGCAGCCCGGCCCTAGCGGGAAACGATGAGCAGTTCTTC
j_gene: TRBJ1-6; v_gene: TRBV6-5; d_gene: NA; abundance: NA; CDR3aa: CASSYFGDTFSYNSPLHF; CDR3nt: TGTGCCAGCAGTTATTTCGGAGATACTTTCTCCTATAATTCACCCCTCCACTTT
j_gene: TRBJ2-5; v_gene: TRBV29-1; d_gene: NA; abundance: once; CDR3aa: CSAGLRLAQYF; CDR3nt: TGCAGCGCCGGGCTCCGGTTGGCCCAGTACTTC
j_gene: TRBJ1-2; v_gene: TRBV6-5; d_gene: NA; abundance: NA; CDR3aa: CASSSAGNRNYGYTF; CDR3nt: TGTGCCAGCAGTTCGGCAGGGAATCGGAACTATGGCTACACCTTC
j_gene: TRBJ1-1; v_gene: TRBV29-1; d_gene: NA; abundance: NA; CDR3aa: CSVWGQSGSTEAFF; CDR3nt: TGCAGCGTTTGGGGACAATCCGGAAGCACTGAAGCTTTCTTT
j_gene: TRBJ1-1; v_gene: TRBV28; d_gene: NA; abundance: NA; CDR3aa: CASLTTVNTEAFF; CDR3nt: TGTGCCAGCCTTACGACGGTGAACACTGAAGCTTTCTTT
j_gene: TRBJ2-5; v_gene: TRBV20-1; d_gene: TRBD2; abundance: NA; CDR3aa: CSARKPGLDRRRETQYF; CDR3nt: TGCAGTGCTAGAAAACCGGGACTAGATAGACGCAGGGAGACCCAGTACTTC
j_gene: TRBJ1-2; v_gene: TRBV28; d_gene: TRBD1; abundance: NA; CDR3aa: CASSLARDSYGYTF; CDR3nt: TGTGCCAGCAGTTTAGCCCGGGACAGTTATGGCTACACCTTC
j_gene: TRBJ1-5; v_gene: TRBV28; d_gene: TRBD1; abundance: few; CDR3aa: CASRTGNSNQPQHF; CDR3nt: TGTGCCAGCAGGACAGGGAATAGCAATCAGCCCCAGCATTTT
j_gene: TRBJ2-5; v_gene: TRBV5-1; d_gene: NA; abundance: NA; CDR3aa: CASRVLGGRRETQYF; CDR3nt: TGCGCCAGCAGAGTTTTGGGGGGCCGCCGGGAGACCCAGTACTTC
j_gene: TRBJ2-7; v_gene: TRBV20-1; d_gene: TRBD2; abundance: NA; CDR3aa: CSARDPRGSSEQYF; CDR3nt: TGCAGTGCTAGAGATCCCCGCGGGAGTAGTGAGCAGTACTTC
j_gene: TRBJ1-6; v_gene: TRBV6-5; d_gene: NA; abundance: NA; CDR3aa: CASSYYQGNDSPLHF; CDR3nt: TGTGCCAGCAGTTACTACCAGGGTAATGATTCACCCCTCCACTTT
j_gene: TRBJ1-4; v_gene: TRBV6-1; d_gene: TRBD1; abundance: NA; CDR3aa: CASRLHRGSEPHESGKLFF; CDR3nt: TGTGCCAGCAGACTCCACAGGGGTTCTGAACCCCATGAGTCGGGAAAACTGTTTTTT